The source of this T cell receptor (beta chain) is a study of blood T cell repertoires in COVID-19. In the study overall: Donors in the United States, Italy and Spain gave samples during acute or convalescent COVID-19. The cDNA or gDNA used as material had been derived from T cells, B-cell-depleted T cells, or PBMCs.

Data came from immunoSEQ multiplex PCR; TCRdb stores just in-frame clones and leaves some out. The table lists 160,000 or so clones, around 85% of them singletons. The receptor comes from a woman in her sixties or seventies with acute or convalescent COVID-19. The source material was peripheral blood.

The CDR3 is CAWSLHGGEPQHF. Written as DNA, the CDR3 is TGTGCCTGGAGCCTTCATGGCGGGGAGCCCCAGCATTTT. J is TRBJ1-5 and V is TRBV30; D ambiguous. V was cut by 3 bases and J by 8 bases, with 14 bases left in between. Germline CDR1 GTSNPN, CDR2 SVGIG (reference sequence). The CDR3 is 13 residues long.